The 17 T cell receptor beta chains given below trace back to one sample, sequenced in a study of regulatory T cells in long-lasting Graves disease. iRepertoire HTBI primers and Arm-PCR of CDR3 regions built TCR beta libraries. TCRdb recomputed calls from the multiplex PCR reads with MiXCR, one row per CDR3 protein. This sample has under 500,000 distinct CDR3 sequences, with less than 25% found just once. Indicated time point: persistent/refractory GD, antithyroid drugs over 5 years with positive TRAb. From RNA extracted from PBMCs, the TCR library was made. The sequences come from peripheral blood mononuclear cells (PBMCs), collected when the disease was refractory, from a patient treated with antithyroid drugs. The receptors originated from a female donor with Graves disease.

The rearrangement links TRBV20-1 to TRBJ2-3, with D tentatively TRBD2 (6 bases). The V end lost 6 bases, the J end lost 2 bases, and 18 bases lay between the germline ends. CDR1 and CDR2 (germline): DFQATT, SNEGSKA (reference sequence). The CDR3 covers 15 residues. In DNA, the CDR3 is TGCAGTGCCCTGAGGAGGGGAGTATTCACAGATACGCAGTATTTT. As protein: CSALRRGVFTDTQYF.

This chain joins TRBV29-1 and TRBJ1-1, with TRBD1 as a possible D gene (5 bases). The V gene lost 7 bases and the J gene lost 9 bases, with 18 bases spanning the gap. The germline gives CDR1 SQVTM, CDR2 ANQGSEA. The CDR3 spans 12 residues. The CDR3 reads CSAHPGGGKAFF. Here the CDR3 DNA reads TGCAGCGCCCACCCTGGGGGAGGGAAAGCTTTCTTT.

This clonotype was seen many times. The rearrangement links TRBV2 to TRBJ1-2, with TRBD1 identical over 7 bases. J lost 8 bases, V lost 7 bases, and 4 bases had no gene match. The germline CDR1 and CDR2 sequences are SNHLY and FYNNEI. The CDR3 has 11 amino acids. The CDR3 nucleotides are TGTGCCAGCATGGGGACAGCCGGCTACACCTTC. This sequence encodes CASMGTAGYTF.

The chain couples TRBV5-8 to TRBJ2-7; D not resolved. CDR3 size: 12 residues. Trimming stripped 0 bases from V and 2 bases from J, with 3 bases between. Germline CDR1 reads SGHTS; CDR2 reads YDEGEE. CDR3: CASSLEAYEQYF. The CDR3 DNA reads as TGTGCCAGCAGCTTGGAGGCCTACGAGCAGTACTTC.

Worth noting for this clonotype: A junction boundary mismatches the germline segment, possibly from a read error. CDR3 protein: CASSLAGGNQETQYF. CDR3 nucleotides: TGTGCCAGCAGCCTAGCGGGAGGTAACCAAGAGACCCAGTACTTC. The gene calls are TRBV7-8 and TRBJ2-5, with TRBD2 matching over 11 bases. The CDR3 spans 15 residues. In germline, CDR1 is SGHVS, CDR2 FQNEAQ.

The CDR3 DNA is TGTGCCACCAGCAGAACCAGGGGGTATAATTCACCCCTCCACTTT. It is translated as CATSRTRGYNSPLHF. The V and J genes are TRBV15 and TRBJ1-6; 7 positions match TRBD1. The V segment lost 2 bases and the J segment 4 bases; nucleotides outside the gene matches: 2. CDR3 length: 15 residues. Germline-derived CDR1 and CDR2 are LNHNV and YYDKDF (reference sequence).

The table lists this clonotype with a count of one. The chain links TRBV9 to TRBJ2-2; D gene ambiguous. There are 12 residues in the CDR3. CDR1 is SGDLS and CDR2 is YYNGEE in the germline V gene. Trimming removed 0 bases from V and 8 bases from J, with 5 bases in between. The CDR3 protein is CASSVDDGELFF. The CDR3 bases are TGTGCCAGCAGCGTAGATGATGGGGAGCTGTTTTTT.

The chain carries TRBV14 and TRBJ2-2, with D tentatively TRBD2 (5 bases). The V end was cut by 2 bases, the J end by 1 base, with 11 bases between. This CDR3 has 16 amino acids. Germline V CDR1 and CDR2: SGHDN, FVKESK. The CDR3 DNA reads as TGTGCCAGCAGCCAACTTTCCGGGAAGAACACCGGGGAGCTGTTTTTT. It yields the protein CASSQLSGKNTGELFF.

In its sample, this clonotype was seen many times. The chain joins TRBV29-1 to TRBJ1-1; D is ambiguous. Deletions cut 4 bases from V and 1 base from J, with 13 bases between. The CDR3 is 14 residues long. Germline lookup yields CDR1 SQVTM and CDR2 ANQGSEA. Here the CDR3 DNA reads TGCAGCGTTGTCCAGGCGGCCGGGAACACTGAAGCTTTCTTT. This encodes CSVVQAAGNTEAFF.

This clonotype has only a few counts. The chain has TRBV5-1 and TRBJ2-5, with 10 bases aligning to TRBD2. The CDR3 runs to 17 residues. Germline V gene lookup returns CDR1 SGHRS and CDR2 YFSETQ. Trimming cost V 0 bases and J 5 bases; bases outside gene matches: 10. CDR3 nucleotide sequence: TGCGCCAGCAGCTTGGACGGTAGCGGGAGGAGAGGCGAGACCCAGTACTTC. It encodes CASSLDGSGRRGETQYF.

This clonotype appeared many times. J is TRBJ2-5 and V is TRBV7-2; tentatively, D is TRBD1 (5 bases). CDR1 is SGHTA and CDR2 is FQGNSA in the germline V gene. The CDR3 contains 16 residues. Trimming took off 4 bases at V and 1 base at J, with 16 bases between the two ends. CDR3 in amino acids: CASSYAPTVIQETQYF. The CDR3 DNA follows: TGTGCCAGCAGCTACGCCCCGACAGTAATCCAAGAGACCCAGTACTTC.

The sample holds a few counts of this clonotype. The junction differs from germline at one of its ends, possibly a read error. This rearrangement joins TRBV19 to TRBJ2-7, with D uncertain. This CDR3 spans 13 amino acids. Germline CDR1 reads LNHDA; CDR2 reads SQIVND (reference sequence). The DNA for the CDR3 is TGTGCCAGTAGTCGATTGACCTCCCACGAGCAGTACTTC. Translating gives CASSRLTSHEQYF.

This sequence joins TRBV29-1 and TRBJ2-1; unclear D gene. The V gene's germline CDR1 is SQVTM and CDR2 ANQGSEA. The CDR3 contains 12 residues. Trimming took 5 bases from V and 6 from J, leaving 11 bases between them. As DNA, the CDR3 is TGCAGCGTTAACACAATTCTCAATGAGCAGTTCTTC. Translation: CSVNTILNEQFF.

This clonotype has only a few counts. The gene calls are TRBV19 and TRBJ2-2; the match to TRBD2 covers 7 bases. The CDR3 totals 14 residues. Germline trimming cut 3 bases from V and 5 bases from J; bases unmatched to any gene: 3. Germline CDR1 LNHDA, CDR2 SQIVND (reference sequence). The CDR3: CASSIGGGTGELFF. The CDR3 bases are TGTGCCAGTAGTATCGGCGGGGGTACCGGGGAGCTGTTTTTT.

V usage is TRBV25-1 and J usage is TRBJ1-2; TRBD1 matches 9 bases. The ends lost 3 bases at V and 6 bases at J; junction bases unmatched: 11. Germline CDR1 MGHDK, CDR2 SYGVNS. The CDR3 has 16 residues. CDR3 bases: TGTGCCAGCAGTGATCGCCTCGGGTGGGACAGGGATGGCTACACCTTC. Translating it yields CASSDRLGWDRDGYTF.

This clonotype appeared many times. The chain joins TRBV30 to TRBJ2-5; D is ambiguous. The germline V gene has CDR1 GTSNPN and CDR2 SVGIG (reference sequence). Trimming pared 5 bases from V and 5 bases from J, leaving 12 bases between. CDR3 length: 12 residues. The DNA of the CDR3 is TGTGCCTGGTCAGGCGTGTGGGAGACCCAGTACTTC. Amino acid sequence: CAWSGVWETQYF.

This clonotype was counted a few times. The chain combines TRBV14 with TRBJ2-7; 10 bases agree with TRBD2. The CDR3 spans 17 residues. Germline V gene sequence: CDR1 SGHDN, CDR2 FVKESK. Trimming took 0 bases from V and 9 from J; bases not matched to a gene: 14. The CDR3 spells CASSQDRPSGSNTRQYF. The CDR3 DNA sequence: TGTGCCAGCAGCCAAGATCGGCCTAGCGGGAGTAATACTCGGCAGTACTTC.